This T cell receptor beta chain was sequenced during a study of blood T cell repertoires in COVID-19. The wider study: COVID-19 samples, acute and convalescent, were from the United States, Italy and Spain.

Per germline, CDR1 SGHVS and CDR2 FQNEAQ. Trimming removed 10 bases from V and 3 bases from J; junction bases left unmatched: 8. CDR3 length equals 14 residues. Per the authors' pipeline: Reference gene primer amplification gave nucleated cell count estimates. Profiling relied on immunoSEQ multiplex PCR, and the TCRdb table lists in-frame clones only, not all of them. V, J and clone size reflect that table, while D and trimming were determined from the DNA. The data show roughly 140,000 clones, with about 77% seen just once and about 3.9% held by the top ten. The sample consisted of peripheral blood. The V and J genes are TRBV7-8 and TRBJ2-7, with 11 bases aligning to TRBD2. This TCR came from a man in his sixties with acute or convalescent COVID-19. In DNA, the CDR3 is TGTGCCACCTCATCTCTAGCGGGAGGCTACGAGCAGTACTTC. This codes for CATSSLAGGYEQYF.